The 9 T cell receptor beta chains presented below share a single source sample, sequenced in a study of graft-versus-host responses after intestinal transplantation. Here immunoSEQ multiplex PCR was the method, and the copy in TCRdb shows in-frame clones only, minus some. Of 90,000 to 150,000 clones listed, roughly 95% are singletons. For these receptors, no antigen is known. The source was unstimulated CD8+ T cells sorted from spleen or lymph node cells, collected before intestinal transplant. The receptors come from a human donor who received an intestinal transplant.

The chain combines TRBV6-4 with TRBJ2-3; 9 bases are a match to TRBD1. The J segment lost 4 bases and the V segment lost 2 bases, leaving 7 bases of the junction unmatched. Germline CDR1 and CDR2: MRHNA and SNTAGT. The CDR3 length is 16 residues. The chain's CDR3 is CASSDEGTGTPDTQYF. The DNA for the CDR3 is TGTGCCAGCAGTGACGAAGGGACAGGGACTCCAGATACGCAGTATTTT.

The chain is built from TRBV28 and TRBJ1-4; D might be TRBD1 (5 bases). This CDR3 comprises 16 residues. With 5 bases removed from V and 2 bases from J, the gap between germline ends came to 15 bases. Germline-derived CDR1 and CDR2 are MDHEN and SYDVKM. CDR3 sequence: CASSPYRGGTNEKLFF. CDR3 in DNA: TGTGCCAGCAGTCCCTATCGTGGGGGGACTAATGAAAAACTGTTTTTT.

The chain joins TRBV5-8 to TRBJ2-4; possible D gene TRBD1, 6 bases. Germline V gives CDR1 SGHTS, CDR2 YDEGEE. The V gene lost 0 bases and the J gene lost 8 bases, with 15 bases spanning the gap. The CDR3 consists of 15 residues. CDR3 DNA: TGTGCCAGCAGCTTGGGACAGGAGTGGTCGGACATTCAGTACTTC. Protein sequence: CASSLGQEWSDIQYF.

The chain couples TRBV27 to TRBJ2-5; D may be TRBD2 (6 bases). The J call could be wrong; TRBJ2-7 is a better fit for the DNA end. The CDR3 consists of 17 residues. Germline V gene lookup returns CDR1 MNHEY and CDR2 SMNVEV (reference sequence). The DNA for the CDR3 is TGTGCCAGCAGTCGATCCCCTAGCGCGTCCTACTCCTACGAGCAGTACTTC. This translates into CASSRSPSASYSYEQYF.

The chain is built from TRBV7-9 and TRBJ1-1; possible D gene TRBD1, 5 bases. V gave up 0 bases and J gave up 6 bases, with 11 bases separating them. In germline, CDR1 is SEHNR, CDR2 FQNEAQ (reference sequence). The CDR3 length is 14 residues. This CDR3 is CASSLAWGKAEAFF. In nucleotides, the CDR3 is TGTGCCAGCAGCTTAGCTTGGGGGAAGGCTGAAGCTTTCTTT.

The V gene is TRBV9, the J gene TRBJ2-7; D gene unclear. The germline V gene has CDR1 SGDLS and CDR2 YYNGEE. The CDR3 has 15 residues. V lost 4 bases, J lost 2 bases, and 16 bases lay in between. CDR3 in amino acids: CASSLGPGVTYEQYF. The CDR3 DNA sequence: TGTGCCAGCAGCCTAGGGCCGGGCGTAACCTACGAGCAGTACTTC.

V is TRBV28 and J is TRBJ2-7; 7 bases align to TRBD2. Germline CDR1 and CDR2: MDHEN and SYDVKM. The length of the CDR3 is 14 residues. The V gene end was trimmed by 7 bases and the J gene end by 4 bases; junction bases not matched to a gene: 10. This CDR3 is CASKKRDYGYEQYF. The CDR3 DNA reads as TGTGCCAGCAAAAAGAGGGACTATGGGTACGAGCAGTACTTC.

The count of this clone is one. This rearrangement joins TRBV13 to TRBJ2-7; the match to TRBD1 covers 9 bases. The CDR3 covers 15 residues. Losses at the gene ends were 4 bases for V and 0 bases for J; bases not matched to a gene: 4. The germline V gene encodes CDR1 PRHDT and CDR2 FYEKMQ (reference sequence). For the CDR3, the DNA is TGTGCCAGCAGCTCTGACAGGGGGGTCTCCTACGAGCAGTACTTC. Translating it yields CASSSDRGVSYEQYF.

The V call is TRBV27, the J call TRBJ1-1; 9 bases map to TRBD1. Trimming took 2 bases from V and 6 from J; bases not matched to a gene: 7. Germline CDR1 and CDR2: MNHEY and SMNVEV (reference sequence). CDR3 length: 15 residues. CDR3 sequence reads: CASSLAGTGSSEAFF. The DNA for the CDR3 is TGTGCCAGCAGTTTAGCGGGGACAGGGAGTTCTGAAGCTTTCTTT.